The clone carrying this T cell receptor beta chain was detected a few times. Its target is not known. The CDR3 covers 12 residues. J was trimmed by 11 bases and V by 1 base; bases with no gene match: 4. Germline assignment: CDR1 LGHNT and CDR2 FRNRAP. This sample was taken from a study of T cells after posttransplantation cyclophosphamide. The protocol was immunoSEQ multiplex PCR, while the TCRdb copy is restricted to in-frame clones and leaves out a portion. The data show under 45,000 clones, none appearing only once, with approximately 4.5% held by the ten largest. Findings of the study overall: TRB overlap between skin or GI tissue T cells and blood was limited.

The sequenced sample was PBMCs. The clonotype originates from a woman in her forties or fifties in good health and a related stem cell transplant donor. The chain has TRBV12-5 and TRBJ2-5, with TRBD1 matching 7 bases. CDR3 coding DNA: TGTGCTAGTGGTTTGGACAGGGGTGAGCAGTACTTC. This gives the protein CASGLDRGEQYF.